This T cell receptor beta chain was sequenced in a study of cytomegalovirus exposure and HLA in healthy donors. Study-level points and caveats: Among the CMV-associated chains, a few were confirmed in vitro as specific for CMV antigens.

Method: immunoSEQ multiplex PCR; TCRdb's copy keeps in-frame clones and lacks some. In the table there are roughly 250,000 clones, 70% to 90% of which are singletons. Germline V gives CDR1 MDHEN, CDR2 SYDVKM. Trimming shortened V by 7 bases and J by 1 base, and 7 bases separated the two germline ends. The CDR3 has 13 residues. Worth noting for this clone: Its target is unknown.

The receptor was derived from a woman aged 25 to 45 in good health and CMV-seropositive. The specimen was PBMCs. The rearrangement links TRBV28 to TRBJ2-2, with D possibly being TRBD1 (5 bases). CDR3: CASTGQNTGELFF. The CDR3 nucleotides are TGTGCCAGCACCGGACAGAACACCGGGGAGCTGTTTTTT.